These 15 T cell receptor beta chains share one sample of origin, sequenced in a study of cytomegalovirus exposure and HLA in healthy donors. PCR primers comprised 60 Vbeta and 13 Jbeta primers. This table comes from immunoSEQ multiplex PCR, and its TCRdb copy is limited to in-frame clones, with some not included. This sample has about 190,000 clones; over 70% occur once, and the top ten carry 3% to 3.5%. Sequencing was carried out using PBMCs. The source is a woman aged 30 to 39 in good health and CMV-seropositive.

The rearrangement uses TRBV4-1 and TRBJ1-2; a possible D gene is TRBD1 (6 bases). V was shortened by 0 bases and J by 2 bases, with 13 bases between the two germline ends. The CDR3 spans 16 residues. Germline CDR1 is MGHRA and CDR2 is YSYEKL. The CDR3 is CASSQDKTGQNYGYTF. The CDR3, as DNA: TGCGCCAGCAGCCAAGATAAAACAGGGCAGAACTATGGCTACACCTTC.

The chain has TRBV2 and TRBJ1-5; TRBD1 aligns across 7 bases. The length of the CDR3 is 14 residues. The V and J ends lost 7 bases and 3 bases, in that order; junction bases with no gene match: 6. Germline lookup yields CDR1 SNHLY and CDR2 FYNNEI. The CDR3 DNA is TGTGCCAGCAAGGGGGCCGCGCTCAATCAGCCCCAGCATTTT. This sequence encodes CASKGAALNQPQHF. Based on the CDR3 plus reference TRBV2 and TRBJ1-5, the full variable domain is EPEVTQTPSHQVTQMGQEVILRCVPISNHLYFYWYRQILGQKVEFLVSFYNNEISEKSEIFDDQFSVERPDGSNFTLKIRSTKLEDSAMYFCASKGAALNQPQHFGDGTRLSIL.

The rearrangement joins TRBV29-1 to TRBJ1-4, with D possibly being TRBD1 (6 bases). Germline V gene lookup returns CDR1 SQVTM and CDR2 ANQGSEA. Trimming stripped 5 bases from V and 7 bases from J, with 17 bases between. This CDR3 is built from 14 residues. CDR3 nucleotides: TGCAGCGTTCAACGACAGGCCTTTAGTGAAAAACTGTTTTTT. It yields the protein CSVQRQAFSEKLFF.

In its sample, this clone was seen once. This sequence joins TRBV2 and TRBJ2-3; weak D call: TRBD2 (5 bases). The CDR3 contains 17 residues. The V end lost 6 bases, the J end lost 0 bases, and 19 bases lay between the germline ends. Germline values: CDR1 SNHLY, CDR2 FYNNEI. The CDR3 sequence is CASSPPLAVTSTDTQYF. The CDR3 DNA reads TGTGCCAGCAGCCCCCCTCTAGCAGTAACTAGCACAGATACGCAGTATTTT.

The gene calls are TRBV7-9 and TRBJ2-5; 9 bases fit TRBD2. The CDR3 is 14 residues long. Germline V gene data show CDR1 as SEHNR and CDR2 as FQNEAQ (reference sequence). V lost 5 bases to trimming and J lost 2 bases; unmatched junction nucleotides: 3. The CDR3 DNA reads as TGTGCCAGCAGCACGGGACTAGCACAAGAGACCCAGTACTTC. This sequence encodes CASSTGLAQETQYF.

The V call is TRBV18, the J call TRBJ2-7; TRBD1 is a possible D gene (6 bases). Germline V gene lookup returns CDR1 KGHSH and CDR2 LQKENI. The CDR3 covers 18 residues. V was cut by 0 bases and J by 3 bases, with 21 bases left in between. This CDR3 reads CASSPPAVNRDNIYEQYF. CDR3 nucleotide sequence: TGTGCCAGCTCACCACCGGCCGTAAACAGGGACAACATCTACGAGCAGTACTTC.

This sequence joins TRBV11-2 and TRBJ2-1, with D unclear. This CDR3 spans 13 amino acids. Per the germline V gene, CDR1 is SGHAT and CDR2 is FQNNGV. The germline V and J ends were trimmed by 2 bases and 5 bases, with 7 bases remaining between them. The CDR3 reads CASSLNIHNEQFF. CDR3 coding DNA: TGTGCCAGCAGCTTAAATATTCACAATGAGCAGTTCTTC.

V and J are TRBV28 and TRBJ2-7, with D possibly matching TRBD2 (5 bases). Germline CDR1 is MDHEN and CDR2 is SYDVKM. Between the trimmed V and J ends, which lost 7 bases and 6 bases, there was a span of 19 bases. This CDR3 has 14 residues. CDR3 protein: CASTSVGEWIEQYF. The CDR3 DNA reads TGTGCCAGCACCTCCGTCGGGGAATGGATCGAGCAGTACTTC.

The V gene is TRBV16, the J gene TRBJ1-1; the D gene is possibly TRBD1 (5 bases). V lost 4 bases and J 1 base, leaving 13 bases between the germline ends. Germline values: CDR1 KGHSY, CDR2 FQNENV. The CDR3 length is 15 residues. The CDR3 loop reads CASSRHPGGNTEAFF. The CDR3, as DNA: TGTGCCAGCAGCCGCCATCCCGGGGGGAACACTGAAGCTTTCTTT.

The chain is built from TRBV7-7 and TRBJ2-4; maybe TRBD2 (5 bases). This CDR3 contains 16 residues. CDR1 and CDR2 (germline): SSHAT, FNYEAQ (reference sequence). Trimming removed 1 base from V and 0 bases from J, with 10 bases in between. DNA of the CDR3: TGTGCCAGCAGCTTAGGAAAGCGGCTAGCCAAAAACATTCAGTACTTC. Residues: CASSLGKRLAKNIQYF.

This clone was detected only a few times. This chain uses TRBV19 with TRBJ2-1, with 8 positions matching TRBD2. With V trimmed by 6 bases and J by 9 bases, 7 bases remained unmatched. CDR3 length equals 13 residues. Germline lookup yields CDR1 LNHDA and CDR2 SQIVND (reference sequence). The CDR3 region is CASRKAGDGEQFF. The CDR3 region has the DNA TGTGCCAGTAGAAAAGCGGGAGATGGTGAGCAGTTCTTC.

The chain couples TRBV6-5 to TRBJ1-1; D is ambiguous. CDR3 length: 14 amino acids. The V end was cut by 6 bases, the J end by 3 bases, with 14 bases between. The germline V gene encodes CDR1 MNHEY and CDR2 SVGAGI. The CDR3 DNA is TGTGCCAGCAGAGTTGGGCAGACCGACACTGAAGCTTTCTTT. Protein: CASRVGQTDTEAFF.

CDR3 bases: TGTGCCAGCACCCTACGGGGGTCGGAGACCCAGTACTTC. Its translation is CASTLRGSETQYF. The V and J genes are TRBV6-5 and TRBJ2-5; maybe TRBD2 (6 bases). The germline V gene encodes CDR1 MNHEY and CDR2 SVGAGI. The V end was cut by 7 bases, the J end by 5 bases, with 14 bases between. The CDR3 contains 13 residues.

This rearrangement joins TRBV5-1 to TRBJ2-1; 10 bases line up with TRBD2. The CDR3 contains 16 residues. V shed 3 bases and J 4 bases; nucleotides not matched to a gene: 7. Germline V gene sequence: CDR1 SGHRS, CDR2 YFSETQ. CDR3 bases: TGCGCCAGCAGCTCCTCACTAGCGGGAAGTTACAATGAGCAGTTCTTC. This sequence encodes CASSSSLAGSYNEQFF. The variable domain in full, completed from reference TRBV5-1 and TRBJ2-1, reads KAGVTQTPRYLIKTRGQQVTLSCSPISGHRSVSWYQQTPGQGLQFLFEYFSETQRNKGNFPGRFSGRQFSNSRSEMNVSTLELGDSALYLCASSSSLAGSYNEQFFGPGTRLTVL.

This chain connects TRBV14 to TRBJ2-7; D not certain. Trimming removed 3 bases at V and 0 bases at J, with 6 bases between. The CDR3 extends over 13 amino acids. Germline assignment: CDR1 SGHDN and CDR2 FVKESK. The DNA of the CDR3 is TGTGCCAGCAGCCAGGCCAGCTCCTACGAGCAGTACTTC. Amino acid sequence: CASSQASSYEQYF.